This T cell receptor beta chain was identified during a study of blood T cells in healthy people across ages. This clonotype was seen ten or more times. The antigen is undetermined. Extracted total RNA amounted to at least 5.5 micrograms for each sample. General study findings and limits: Age brought a roughly linear fall in TCR beta diversity measured per million T cells. More naive CD4+ cells and higher diversity were found in long-lived than in aged donors. Estimates of diversity drawn from one million T cells were considered underestimates.

Then a second PCR, running about 6 to 11 cycles, was carried out with a sample-barcoded 5' primer and a J-beta primer mix. In TCRdb, the 5' RACE reads were re-called with MiXCR into one record per CDR3 protein. The sample lists hundreds of thousands of distinct CDR3 sequences, approximately 59% seen once, with around 37% in the top ten. The V and J ends lost 2 bases and 3 bases respectively, with 1 base between them. The CDR3 runs 11 residues. Looked up from germline, CDR1 is KGHSH and CDR2 is LQKENI. Sequenced sample: blood. The rearrangement uses TRBV18 and TRBJ2-5; D is undetermined. This clonotype was obtained from a man between 60 and 75 years old in good health. CDR3 DNA sequence: TGTGCCAGCTCACCAGAAGAGACCCAGTACTTC. Translation: CASSPEETQYF.